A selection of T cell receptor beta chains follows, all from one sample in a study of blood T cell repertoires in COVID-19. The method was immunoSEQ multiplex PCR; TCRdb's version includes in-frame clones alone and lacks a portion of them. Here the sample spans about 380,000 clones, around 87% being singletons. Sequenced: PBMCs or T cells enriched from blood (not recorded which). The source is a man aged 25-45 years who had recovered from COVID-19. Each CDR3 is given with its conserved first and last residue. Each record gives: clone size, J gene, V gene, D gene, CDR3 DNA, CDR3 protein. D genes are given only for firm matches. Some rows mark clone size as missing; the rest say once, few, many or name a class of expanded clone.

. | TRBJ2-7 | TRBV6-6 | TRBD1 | TGTGCCAGCAGCCCGTCCCCGGGACAGCCTTCCGAGCAGTACTTC | CASSPSPGQPSEQYF
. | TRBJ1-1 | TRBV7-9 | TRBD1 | TGTGCCAGCAGCTCAGAAAGACAGGGCAACACTGAAGCTTTCTTT | CASSSERQGNTEAFF
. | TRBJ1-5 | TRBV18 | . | TGTGCCAGCTCCCCCGACAGAAATCAGCCCCAGCATTTT | CASSPDRNQPQHF
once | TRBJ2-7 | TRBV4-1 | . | TGCGCCAGCAGCCACCCCAGGAACTCCTACGAGCAGTACTTC | CASSHPRNSYEQYF
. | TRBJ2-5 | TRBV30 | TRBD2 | TGTGCCTGGAGCCTGACTAGCGGAGAGACCCAGTACTTC | CAWSLTSGETQYF
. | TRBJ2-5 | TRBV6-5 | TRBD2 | TGTGCCAGCAGTTACTCACCAGCGGGGGAGCGGGAGACCCAGTACTTC | CASSYSPAGERETQYF
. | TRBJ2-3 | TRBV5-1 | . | TGCGCCAGCAGCGAGCCGACTAGGTCAGCAGATACGCAGTATTTT | CASSEPTRSADTQYF
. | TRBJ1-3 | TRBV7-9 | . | TGTGCCAGCAGCTTTCCGGGGTCTGGAAACACCATATATTTT | CASSFPGSGNTIYF
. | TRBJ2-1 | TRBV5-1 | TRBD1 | TGCGCCAGCAGCTTGGCTACAGGGGGCGCCTACAATGAGCAGTTCTTC | CASSLATGGAYNEQFF
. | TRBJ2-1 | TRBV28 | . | TGTGTCAGCAGCCTATACGGGGATGAGCAGTTCTTC | CVSSLYGDEQFF
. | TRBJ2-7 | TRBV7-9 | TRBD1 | TGTGCCAGCAGCACCCTCCGGGACAGGGGTTACGAGCAGTACTTC | CASSTLRDRGYEQYF
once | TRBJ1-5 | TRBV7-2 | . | TGTGCCAGCAGCTTAAACAGGGTTGTCGATGGCAATCAGCCCCAGCATTTT | CASSLNRVVDGNQPQHF
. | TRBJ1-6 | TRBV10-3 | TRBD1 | TGTGCCATCAGTGGGGGACAGAACTCTAATTCACCCCTCCACTTT | CAISGGQNSNSPLHF
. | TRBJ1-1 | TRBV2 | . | TGTGCCAGCAGGGGAGGGCAGGCCTTGGGCACTGAAGCTTTCTTT | CASRGGQALGTEAFF
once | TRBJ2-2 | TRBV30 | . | TGTGCCTGGAGTGTACTGTCCGAGAGTACCGGGGAGCTGTTTTTT | CAWSVLSESTGELFF
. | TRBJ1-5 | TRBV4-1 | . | TGCGCCAGCAGCCGACAGGAGTCTAATCAGCCCCAGCATTTT | CASSRQESNQPQHF
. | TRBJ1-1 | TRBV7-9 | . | TGTGCCAGCAGCCGTCCCCCCGGGGGCACTGAAGCTTTCTTT | CASSRPPGGTEAFF
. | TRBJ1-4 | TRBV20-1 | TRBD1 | TGCAGTGCTAGTGTTATAAATAGACAGGGGGCTAATGAAAAACTGTTTTTT | CSASVINRQGANEKLFF
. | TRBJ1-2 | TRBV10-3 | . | TGTGCCATCAGTGAGTCGGTTCCTAATGGCTACACCTTC | CAISESVPNGYTF
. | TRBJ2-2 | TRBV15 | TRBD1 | TGTGCCACCAGCAGGGGGGACAGGGGGTACACCGGGGAGCTGTTTTTT | CATSRGDRGYTGELFF
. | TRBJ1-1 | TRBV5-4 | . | TGTGCCAGCAGCATGGGGGTAGGGGCGAGGACTGAAGCTTTCTTT | CASSMGVGARTEAFF
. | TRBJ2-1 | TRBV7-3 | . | TGTGCCAGCAGCTTAACTAGTACAGGGAATGAGCAGTTCTTC | CASSLTSTGNEQFF
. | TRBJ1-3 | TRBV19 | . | TGTGCCAGTACCCGCCGGGACACTGGAAACACCATATATTTT | CASTRRDTGNTIYF
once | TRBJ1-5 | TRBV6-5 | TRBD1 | TGTGCCAGCAGAGGACAGGGGGCGAGGGGTCAGCCCCAGCATTTT | CASRGQGARGQPQHF
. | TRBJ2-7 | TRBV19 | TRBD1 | TGTGCCAGTAGTACAGGGGGCGTAATGAGGGGCGAGCAGTACTTC | CASSTGGVMRGEQYF
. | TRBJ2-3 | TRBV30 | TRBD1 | TGTGCCTGGAACCCGGGACAGCTCGCAGATACGCAGTATTTT | CAWNPGQLADTQYF
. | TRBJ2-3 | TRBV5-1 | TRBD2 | TGCGCCAGCATGCTTCCTTTAGTGGCTAGCGGGGACACAGATACGCAGTATTTT | CASMLPLVASGDTDTQYF
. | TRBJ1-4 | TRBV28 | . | TGTGCCAGCAGTTTACCCTCTGGACATTGGAATGAAAAACTGTTTTTT | CASSLPSGHWNEKLFF
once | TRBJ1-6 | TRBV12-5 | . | TGTGCTAGTGGTTTTGGGCCACCCTACTATTCACCCCTCCACTTT | CASGFGPPYYSPLHF
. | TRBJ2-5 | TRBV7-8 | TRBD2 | TGTGCCAGCAGCTTAACCGGGGGGGCCGGAGAGACCCAGTACTTC | CASSLTGGAGETQYF
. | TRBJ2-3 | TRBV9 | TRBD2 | TGTGCCAGCAGCGTAGGTCCTAGCGGGGGGGCGGATACGCAGTATTTT | CASSVGPSGGADTQYF
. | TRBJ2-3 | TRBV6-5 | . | TGTGCCAGCAGTTACGGGGGCGGGTCCACAGATACGCAGTATTTT | CASSYGGGSTDTQYF
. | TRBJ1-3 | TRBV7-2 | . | TGTGCCAGCACCACTGACACAGGAATTTACTCTGGAAACACCATATATTTT | CASTTDTGIYSGNTIYF
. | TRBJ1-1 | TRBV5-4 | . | TGTGCCAGCAGCCCCGGCCGACAGACGATGAACACTGAAGCTTTCTTT | CASSPGRQTMNTEAFF
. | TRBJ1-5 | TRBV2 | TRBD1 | TGTGCCAGCAGTCCGGGACAGGGGAATCAGCCCCAGCATTTT | CASSPGQGNQPQHF
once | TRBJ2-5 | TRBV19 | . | TGTGCCAGTAGTGGGGGCGGAGAGACCCAGTACTTC | CASSGGGETQYF
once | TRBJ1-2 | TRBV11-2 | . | TGTGCCAGCAGCTTAGCAGAGGGCGGCACCCTATTCTATGGCTACACCTTC | CASSLAEGGTLFYGYTF